These T cell receptor beta chains were read from a single sample in a study of OX40 agonist ivuxolimab in advanced cancers. TCRdb keeps only in-frame clones here, not all; method: immunoSEQ multiplex PCR. The sample has around 50,000 clones; nearly 80% are singletons. The material sequenced was CD4+ or CD8+ T cells sorted from blood, taken in a trial of the OX40 agonist ivuxolimab. Receptor source: an adult with an advanced solid tumor such as melanoma, head and neck, liver or kidney cancer. Each CDR3 is given with its conserved first and last residue. The D gene is left open where the match is weak. Part of the rows lack a size; the others show once, few, many or a class for expanded clones.

D gene: TRBD1
clone size: -
J gene: TRBJ1-5
CDR3 length: 14
V gene: TRBV7-2
CDR3 DNA: TGTGCCAGCAGCTGGGGACAGGGGAATCAGCCCCAGCATTTT
CDR3 protein: CASSWGQGNQPQHF

D gene: -
clone size: -
J gene: TRBJ2-7
CDR3 length: 16
V gene: TRBV7-2
CDR3 DNA: TGTGCCAGCAGCTTAGCGGTCGGCGAAGGGGTCTACGAGCAGTACTTC
CDR3 protein: CASSLAVGEGVYEQYF

D gene: TRBD2
clone size: -
J gene: TRBJ2-2
CDR3 length: 19
V gene: TRBV14
CDR3 DNA: TGTGCCAGCAGCCATACTCCGGGAATGACTAGCGGAACAACCGGGGAGCTGTTTTTT
CDR3 protein: CASSHTPGMTSGTTGELFF

D gene: TRBD2
clone size: -
J gene: TRBJ2-7
CDR3 length: 15
V gene: TRBV9
CDR3 DNA: TGTGCCAGCAGCGTGGGACTAGCGGGAGGCTACGAGCAGTACTTC
CDR3 protein: CASSVGLAGGYEQYF

D gene: -
clone size: -
J gene: TRBJ2-4
CDR3 length: 13
V gene: TRBV4-1
CDR3 DNA: TGCGCCAGCAGCCAAGGCTTCTCTCGCATTCAGTACTTC
CDR3 protein: CASSQGFSRIQYF

D gene: -
clone size: -
J gene: TRBJ2-1
CDR3 length: 14
V gene: TRBV7-9
CDR3 DNA: TGTGCCAGCAGCTTAGCTTTGACGGGAGATGAGCAGTTCTTC
CDR3 protein: CASSLALTGDEQFF

D gene: -
clone size: -
J gene: TRBJ1-5
CDR3 length: 14
V gene: TRBV10-3
CDR3 DNA: TGTGCCATCAGTGAGAGGCGAGGAGATCAGCCCCAGCATTTT
CDR3 protein: CAISERRGDQPQHF

D gene: TRBD1
clone size: -
J gene: TRBJ1-2
CDR3 length: 13
V gene: TRBV6-1
CDR3 DNA: TGTGCCAGCAGTGTACAGGGGGAGTATGGCTACACCTTC
CDR3 protein: CASSVQGEYGYTF

D gene: -
clone size: -
J gene: TRBJ1-5
CDR3 length: 14
V gene: TRBV6-6
CDR3 DNA: TGTGCCAGCAGCTCCTATCGGGGGAATCAGCCCCAGCATTTT
CDR3 protein: CASSSYRGNQPQHF

D gene: -
clone size: -
J gene: TRBJ1-2
CDR3 length: 14
V gene: TRBV6-6
CDR3 DNA: TGTGCCAGCAGTTACTCGGACCTACTAAACGGCTACACCTTC
CDR3 protein: CASSYSDLLNGYTF

D gene: TRBD1
clone size: -
J gene: TRBJ1-1
CDR3 length: 12
V gene: TRBV19
CDR3 DNA: TGTGCCACACGGACAGGGCAGACTGAAGCTTTCTTT
CDR3 protein: CATRTGQTEAFF

D gene: TRBD1
clone size: -
J gene: TRBJ1-4
CDR3 length: 19
V gene: TRBV19
CDR3 DNA: TGTGCCAGTAGTCGCCAGACAGGGGGATTCTCTCCAACTAATGAAAAACTGTTTTTT
CDR3 protein: CASSRQTGGFSPTNEKLFF

D gene: -
clone size: few
J gene: TRBJ1-4
CDR3 length: 12
V gene: TRBV2
CDR3 DNA: TGTGCCAGCAGTGAGCTAAGGGAAAAACTGTTTTTT
CDR3 protein: CASSELREKLFF

D gene: TRBD2
clone size: -
J gene: TRBJ2-7
CDR3 length: 18
V gene: TRBV7-9
CDR3 DNA: TGTGCCAGCAGCTTAAACCCCGGACTAGCGGGAGCCTCTTACGAGCAGTACTTC
CDR3 protein: CASSLNPGLAGASYEQYF

D gene: -
clone size: few
J gene: TRBJ1-2
CDR3 length: 12
V gene: TRBV19
CDR3 DNA: TGTGCCAGTACCGACAAGTCCTATGGCTACACCTTC
CDR3 protein: CASTDKSYGYTF

D gene: TRBD2
clone size: -
J gene: TRBJ2-1
CDR3 length: 14
V gene: TRBV10-1
CDR3 DNA: TGCGCCAGCAGTGAACTAGCGGGGGTCAATGAGCAGTTCTTC
CDR3 protein: CASSELAGVNEQFF

D gene: TRBD1
clone size: -
J gene: TRBJ1-4
CDR3 length: 13
V gene: TRBV6-1
CDR3 DNA: TGTGCCACGCTCCGGGACAGGGTTGAAAAACTGTTTTTT
CDR3 protein: CATLRDRVEKLFF

D gene: -
clone size: -
J gene: TRBJ2-7
CDR3 length: 14
V gene: TRBV4-1
CDR3 DNA: TGCGCCAGCAGCCAACCGCGAGGGGGGCTCGAGCAGTACTTC
CDR3 protein: CASSQPRGGLEQYF

D gene: TRBD2
clone size: -
J gene: TRBJ2-3
CDR3 length: 15
V gene: TRBV9
CDR3 DNA: TGTGCCAGCAGCGTCCTAAGCGGGACCACAGATACGCAGTATTTT
CDR3 protein: CASSVLSGTTDTQYF

D gene: -
clone size: -
J gene: TRBJ2-1
CDR3 length: 15
V gene: TRBV10-3
CDR3 DNA: TGTGCCATCAGTGGGGGAGACATCGGTAGAAATGAGCAGTTCTTC
CDR3 protein: CAISGGDIGRNEQFF

D gene: -
clone size: -
J gene: TRBJ2-2
CDR3 length: 16
V gene: TRBV5-6
CDR3 DNA: TGTGCCAGCAGCTTCCTATCGCCCGGGAACACCGGGGAGCTGTTTTTT
CDR3 protein: CASSFLSPGNTGELFF

D gene: -
clone size: -
J gene: TRBJ2-2
CDR3 length: 15
V gene: TRBV7-9
CDR3 DNA: TGTGCCAGCAGCTTAATTCTAGCGACCACCGGGGAGCTGTTTTTT
CDR3 protein: CASSLILATTGELFF

D gene: TRBD1
clone size: -
J gene: TRBJ2-1
CDR3 length: 13
V gene: TRBV2
CDR3 DNA: TGTGCCAGCCTGACAGGGTATTCCAATGAGCAGTTCTTC
CDR3 protein: CASLTGYSNEQFF

D gene: TRBD2
clone size: -
J gene: TRBJ2-2
CDR3 length: 15
V gene: TRBV4-2
CDR3 DNA: TGTGCCAGCAGCTTCGGAGGGAGGGCTTCCGGGGAGCTGTTTTTT
CDR3 protein: CASSFGGRASGELFF

D gene: -
clone size: few
J gene: TRBJ1-6
CDR3 length: 14
V gene: TRBV29-1
CDR3 DNA: TGCAGCGTGTCGATGGGACAATCTAATTCACCCCTCCACTTT
CDR3 protein: CSVSMGQSNSPLHF

D gene: -
clone size: few
J gene: TRBJ1-4
CDR3 length: 15
V gene: TRBV6-5
CDR3 DNA: TGTGCCAGCAGTTCAAGACACGACGGATTAGAAAAACTGTTTTTT
CDR3 protein: CASSSRHDGLEKLFF

D gene: TRBD1
clone size: -
J gene: TRBJ1-2
CDR3 length: 12
V gene: TRBV29-1
CDR3 DNA: TGCAGCGTTGTAACAGGGGGCTCTGGCTACACCTTC
CDR3 protein: CSVVTGGSGYTF

D gene: TRBD1
clone size: -
J gene: TRBJ1-5
CDR3 length: 15
V gene: TRBV5-1
CDR3 DNA: TGCGCCAGCAGCTTGGGGACAGGGAACAATCAGCCCCAGCATTTT
CDR3 protein: CASSLGTGNNQPQHF

D gene: -
clone size: -
J gene: TRBJ1-3
CDR3 length: 14
V gene: TRBV19
CDR3 DNA: TGTGCCAGTAGTATTGGGGGTGACGGAAACACCATATATTTT
CDR3 protein: CASSIGGDGNTIYF

D gene: -
clone size: -
J gene: TRBJ2-5
CDR3 length: 14
V gene: TRBV7-9
CDR3 DNA: TGTGCCAGCAGTAGAGCAGGGGAGGGGGAGACCCAGTACTTC
CDR3 protein: CASSRAGEGETQYF

D gene: TRBD1
clone size: once
J gene: TRBJ2-7
CDR3 length: 14
V gene: TRBV15
CDR3 DNA: TGTGCCACCAGCGGAAGGGACAGGGCTGGCGAGCAGTACTTC
CDR3 protein: CATSGRDRAGEQYF

D gene: -
clone size: -
J gene: TRBJ1-1
CDR3 length: 15
V gene: TRBV5-6
CDR3 DNA: TGTGCCAGCAGCTTTTCGACAGCCATGAACACTGAAGCTTTCTTT
CDR3 protein: CASSFSTAMNTEAFF

D gene: TRBD1
clone size: -
J gene: TRBJ2-1
CDR3 length: 16
V gene: TRBV19
CDR3 DNA: TGTGCCAGTAGTATAGAAGGCAGGGGGATTAGGAATGAGCAGTTCTTC
CDR3 protein: CASSIEGRGIRNEQFF

D gene: TRBD1
clone size: -
J gene: TRBJ1-1
CDR3 length: 17
V gene: TRBV5-1
CDR3 DNA: TGCGCCAGCAGCTTCTTACGGACAGGCGAATTTCTGGGGGAAGCTTTCTTT
CDR3 protein: CASSFLRTGEFLGEAFF

D gene: -
clone size: -
J gene: TRBJ1-4
CDR3 length: 15
V gene: TRBV16
CDR3 DNA: TGTGCCAGTAGGTCTGAGAGGGCAACTAATGAAAAACTGTCTTTT
CDR3 protein: CASRSERATNEKLSF

D gene: -
clone size: once
J gene: TRBJ1-1
CDR3 length: 16
V gene: TRBV6-6
CDR3 DNA: TGTGCCAGCAGAGAGGCAGGGGTGGGGGCCCACACTGAAGCTTTCTTT
CDR3 protein: CASREAGVGAHTEAFF

D gene: -
clone size: few
J gene: TRBJ1-6
CDR3 length: 13
V gene: TRBV7-9
CDR3 DNA: TGTGCCAGCAGCTTTTCCCACGGGGGACCCCTCCACTTT
CDR3 protein: CASSFSHGGPLHF

D gene: TRBD2
clone size: -
J gene: TRBJ2-3
CDR3 length: 15
V gene: TRBV2
CDR3 DNA: TGTGCCAGCAGGCGACTAGCGGAAGTGACAGATACGCAGTATTTT
CDR3 protein: CASRRLAEVTDTQYF

D gene: TRBD2
clone size: medium-sized
J gene: TRBJ2-7
CDR3 length: 12
V gene: TRBV6-5
CDR3 DNA: TGTGCCAGCAAGACTAGCGGTTACGAGCAGTACTTC
CDR3 protein: CASKTSGYEQYF

D gene: TRBD1
clone size: few
J gene: TRBJ2-3
CDR3 length: 11
V gene: TRBV10-3
CDR3 DNA: TGTGCCGCAGGGGGACCAGATACGCAGTATTTT
CDR3 protein: CAAGGPDTQYF